This TCR beta chain was observed in a study of blood T cell repertoires in COVID-19. As for the study in general: Samples of COVID-19 (acute and convalescent) were obtained from the United States, Italy and Spain. T cells, B-cell-depleted T cells, or PBMCs provided the cDNA or gDNA that served as material.

Original analysis: Nucleated cell number was recorded as an estimate derived from reference gene primer amplification. Method: immunoSEQ multiplex PCR; TCRdb's copy keeps in-frame clones and lacks some. That table supplies the V and J calls and clone size; D and trimming were determined from the DNA. The sample consists of 100,000 to 150,000 clones, about 87% of them appearing once. The germline gives CDR1 SGHRS, CDR2 YFSETQ. V was clipped by 0 bases and J by 6 bases; unmatched bases: 2. The CDR3 consists of 14 residues. This clone has just one count. Source material: peripheral blood. The sequence was obtained from a man between 45 and 60 years old with active COVID-19. This chain uses TRBV5-1 with TRBJ1-4; 7 bases map to TRBD1. The CDR3 DNA is TGCGCCAGCAGCTTGGGACAGGGATATGAAAAACTGTTTTTT. It is translated as CASSLGQGYEKLFF.